Listed below are T cell receptor beta chains from one sample, sequenced in a study of cytomegalovirus exposure and HLA in healthy donors. Data came from immunoSEQ multiplex PCR; TCRdb stores just in-frame clones and leaves some out. Of about 120,000 clones detected, 75% to 80% appear once; the ten largest clones hold 2.5% to 3.5%. Sequencing input: PBMCs. These receptors all stem from a woman in her thirties in good health and CMV-seropositive. Both conserved end residues are part of each CDR3. The D gene is left open where the match is weak. Not all rows give a size; the values are once, few, many and, for expanded clones, a class.

abundance,v_gene,len,d_gene,j_gene,CDR3aa,CDR3nt
-,TRBV27,13,-,TRBJ2-3,CASNTGDTDTQYF,TGTGCCAGCAATACAGGAGACACAGATACGCAGTATTTT
-,TRBV30,17,-,TRBJ2-1,CAWSHGRGTSSYNEQFF,TGTGCCTGGAGTCACGGTAGGGGGACCAGCTCCTACAATGAGCAGTTCTTC
-,TRBV29-1,12,-,TRBJ2-3,CSVDPGTDTQYF,TGCAGCGTTGATCCCGGGACAGATACGCAGTATTTT
-,TRBV5-1,15,-,TRBJ2-5,CASSLAQVPQETQYF,TGCGCCAGCAGCTTGGCCCAGGTCCCCCAAGAGACCCAGTACTTC
-,TRBV7-6,17,-,TRBJ2-3,CASSLNPTEVRTDTQYF,TGTGCCAGCAGCTTAAACCCCACCGAGGTTCGCACAGATACGCAGTATTTT
-,TRBV2,13,-,TRBJ1-1,CASSGRQNTEAFF,TGTGCCAGCAGTGGACGACAGAACACTGAAGCTTTCTTT
-,TRBV27,15,-,TRBJ1-1,CASSLGGRVNTEAFF,TGTGCCAGCAGTCTTGGAGGAAGAGTGAACACTGAAGCTTTCTTT
-,TRBV5-4,12,TRBD2,TRBJ2-1,CASSLLANEQFF,TGTGCCAGCAGCTTACTAGCGAATGAGCAGTTCTTC
once,TRBV6-1,13,TRBD1,TRBJ1-1,CASRPQGNAEAFF,TGTGCCAGCAGACCACAGGGGAACGCTGAAGCTTTCTTT
-,TRBV27,16,-,TRBJ1-5,CASSWWGPNSNQPQHF,TGTGCCAGCAGTTGGTGGGGGCCAAATAGCAATCAGCCCCAGCATTTT
-,TRBV10-3,16,TRBD2,TRBJ2-1,CAISAPRGRGVNEQFF,TGTGCCATCAGTGCCCCTCGGGGACGGGGGGTCAATGAGCAGTTCTTC
-,TRBV6-5,14,-,TRBJ1-2,CASSWTAYNYGYTF,TGTGCCAGCAGTTGGACAGCGTATAACTATGGCTACACCTTC
once,TRBV4-1,17,TRBD2,TRBJ2-1,CASSQSRLAGGYNEQFF,TGCGCCAGCAGCCAATCCCGACTAGCGGGGGGATACAATGAGCAGTTCTTC
-,TRBV27,16,TRBD2,TRBJ2-3,CASSPLAGELDPAQYF,TGTGCCAGCAGTCCTCTAGCGGGGGAACTCGATCCCGCACAGTATTTT
-,TRBV30,18,TRBD2,TRBJ2-1,CAWRGGLAEGNSYNEQFF,TGTGCCTGGAGGGGGGGACTAGCGGAGGGTAACTCCTACAATGAGCAGTTCTTC
-,TRBV4-3,15,-,TRBJ1-5,CASSQDSGLDQPQHF,TGCGCCAGCAGCCAAGATAGCGGGTTGGATCAGCCCCAGCATTTT
once,TRBV6-6,14,-,TRBJ2-5,CASSPARGKETQYF,TGTGCCAGCAGCCCTGCTCGAGGGAAAGAGACCCAGTACTTC
-,TRBV4-3,15,TRBD1,TRBJ1-3,CASSQGGTGGNTIYF,TGCGCCAGCAGCCAAGGTGGGACAGGAGGAAACACCATATATTTT
few,TRBV7-2,15,TRBD2,TRBJ2-1,CASSLKAGGPGEQFF,TGTGCCAGCAGCTTAAAAGCGGGGGGGCCAGGGGAGCAGTTCTTC
-,TRBV10-1,12,TRBD2,TRBJ2-7,CARHLAGVEQYF,TGCGCCAGGCACCTAGCGGGGGTTGAGCAGTACTTC
once,TRBV10-3,13,-,TRBJ2-7,CAISSSGLYEQYF,TGTGCCATCAGCAGTTCCGGACTCTACGAGCAGTACTTC
-,TRBV5-1,16,-,TRBJ2-4,CASSSGQILAKNIQYF,TGCGCCAGCAGCTCCGGACAGATTCTAGCCAAAAACATTCAGTACTTC
-,TRBV25-1,12,-,TRBJ2-1,CASSGGLGEQFF,TGTGCCAGCAGTGGTGGACTGGGTGAGCAGTTCTTC
-,TRBV6-1,12,-,TRBJ1-2,CASSESVGGYTF,TGTGCCAGCAGTGAATCTGTGGGGGGGTACACCTTC
-,TRBV14,13,-,TRBJ2-1,CASSQVPYNEQFF,TGTGCCAGCAGCCAAGTCCCTTACAATGAGCAGTTCTTC
-,TRBV28,12,-,TRBJ2-7,CASSFVYYEQYF,TGTGCCAGCAGTTTTGTGTACTACGAGCAGTACTTC
-,TRBV9,16,-,TRBJ2-3,CASSVGAGASTDTQYF,TGTGCCAGCAGCGTAGGAGCGGGTGCAAGCACAGATACGCAGTATTTT
-,TRBV12-5,17,TRBD1,TRBJ1-3,CASGLHTGGMGGNTIYF,TGTGCTAGTGGTTTACATACAGGGGGGATGGGTGGAAACACCATATATTTT
-,TRBV19,14,TRBD1,TRBJ2-7,CASSMGTGPYEQYF,TGTGCCAGTAGTATGGGGACAGGGCCCTACGAGCAGTACTTC
once,TRBV6-1,14,TRBD1,TRBJ1-1,CASRTGEGYTEAFF,TGTGCCAGCCGGACAGGGGAGGGATACACTGAAGCTTTCTTT
-,TRBV7-9,16,-,TRBJ2-3,CASSPAQGTSTDTQYF,TGTGCCAGCAGCCCCGCCCAGGGAACTAGCACAGATACGCAGTATTTT
-,TRBV4-1,18,-,TRBJ1-1,CASSQAPPLGTGRSEAFF,TGCGCCAGCAGCCAAGCACCACCCCTCGGTACAGGGAGAAGTGAAGCTTTCTTT
once,TRBV11-3,16,TRBD2,TRBJ2-3,CASSNRLAGGQDTQYF,TGTGCCAGCAGCAACCGACTAGCGGGGGGGCAAGATACGCAGTATTTT
few,TRBV5-5,16,TRBD1,TRBJ1-5,CASSRRDRGLNQPQHF,TGTGCCAGCAGCCGCCGGGACAGGGGACTCAATCAGCCCCAGCATTTT
few,TRBV5-6,16,TRBD1,TRBJ1-6,CASRMTGIGINSPLHF,TGTGCCAGCAGGATGACAGGGATCGGTATAAATTCACCCCTCCACTTT
-,TRBV14,14,TRBD1,TRBJ1-6,CASSLTGSGSPLHF,TGTGCCAGCAGCCTGACAGGGTCGGGCTCACCCCTCCACTTT
many,TRBV19,14,-,TRBJ1-1,CASSIGTGNTEAFF,TGTGCCAGTAGTATCGGAACGGGGAACACTGAAGCTTTCTTT
-,TRBV28,15,TRBD2,TRBJ2-1,CASSPSGGDYNEQFF,TGTGCCAGCAGCCCTAGCGGGGGGGACTACAATGAGCAGTTCTTC
few,TRBV7-8,16,TRBD2,TRBJ2-3,CASSSFASGGADTQYF,TGTGCCAGCAGCTCTTTTGCTAGCGGGGGGGCCGATACGCAGTATTTT
-,TRBV27,17,TRBD2,TRBJ2-1,CASSLIKGLAGGDEQFF,TGTGCCAGCAGTTTAATAAAGGGACTAGCGGGGGGAGATGAGCAGTTCTTC
-,TRBV7-9,16,-,TRBJ2-3,CASSPGWQGRTDTQYF,TGTGCCAGCAGCCCAGGGTGGCAGGGTCGGACAGATACGCAGTATTTT
-,TRBV7-9,14,-,TRBJ2-2,CALETASRAGELFF,TGTGCCTTGGAAACCGCTAGCCGAGCCGGGGAGCTGTTTTTT
many,TRBV7-9,14,-,TRBJ2-7,CASSLAGAAYEQYF,TGTGCCAGCAGCTTAGCGGGGGCCGCCTACGAGCAGTACTTC
once,TRBV4-2,17,TRBD2,TRBJ2-7,CASSQDIGAGGVYEQYF,TGTGCCAGCAGCCAAGATATAGGGGCGGGGGGTGTCTACGAGCAGTACTTC
-,TRBV6-5,15,TRBD2,TRBJ2-3,CASSPELAGGWTQYF,TGTGCCAGCAGCCCCGAACTAGCGGGGGGTTGGACGCAGTATTTT
-,TRBV6-1,12,-,TRBJ1-1,CASGSGQLEAFF,TGTGCCAGCGGATCCGGACAGCTTGAAGCTTTCTTT
-,TRBV29-1,15,TRBD1,TRBJ1-2,CSVGGSGTDNYGYTF,TGCAGCGTCGGCGGTTCGGGGACAGATAACTATGGCTACACCTTC
-,TRBV19,15,-,TRBJ2-7,CASSMGQGSTYEQYF,TGTGCCAGTAGTATGGGGCAGGGGTCAACCTACGAGCAGTACTTC
-,TRBV6-6,16,TRBD1,TRBJ1-5,CASSPPGTVVNQPQHF,TGTGCCAGCAGCCCCCCCGGGACAGTGGTAAATCAGCCCCAGCATTTT
-,TRBV5-1,15,-,TRBJ2-3,CASSLALGRTDTQYF,TGCGCCAGCAGCTTGGCCTTGGGGCGCACAGATACGCAGTATTTT
-,TRBV27,14,TRBD2,TRBJ2-2,CASSGLAGTGELFF,TGTGCCAGCAGTGGGCTAGCGGGGACCGGGGAGCTGTTTTTT
-,TRBV19,17,TRBD2,TRBJ2-1,CASSLPGLAGGPNEQFF,TGTGCCAGTAGTTTACCGGGACTAGCGGGGGGGCCAAATGAGCAGTTCTTC
once,TRBV5-1,16,-,TRBJ1-1,CASSLGPGFRDTEAFF,TGCGCCAGCAGCTTGGGACCAGGGTTTCGGGACACTGAAGCTTTCTTT
-,TRBV2,17,-,TRBJ2-1,CASSRPGLQSAYNEQFF,TGTGCCAGCAGCCGACCGGGACTCCAATCCGCCTACAATGAGCAGTTCTTC
-,TRBV4-1,16,TRBD2,TRBJ2-5,CASSQYGTSGGETQYF,TGCGCCAGCAGCCAATACGGGACTAGCGGGGGAGAGACCCAGTACTTC
-,TRBV27,16,-,TRBJ2-2,CASSLFSGKYTGELFF,TGTGCCAGCAGTTTATTTTCAGGGAAGTACACCGGGGAGCTGTTTTTT
-,TRBV5-1,14,-,TRBJ2-1,CASSLSGDYNEQFF,TGCGCCAGCAGCTTGTCAGGCGACTACAATGAGCAGTTCTTC
-,TRBV28,15,-,TRBJ2-3,CASSSSRLVGDTQYF,TGTGCCAGCAGTTCCTCCCGACTAGTTGGGGATACGCAGTATTTT
-,TRBV5-4,15,-,TRBJ2-2,CASSFTPVPGGELFF,TGTGCCAGCAGCTTTACACCCGTCCCGGGCGGGGAGCTGTTTTTT
-,TRBV6-1,12,-,TRBJ2-7,CASVTVSYEQYF,TGTGCCAGCGTCACAGTTTCCTACGAGCAGTACTTC